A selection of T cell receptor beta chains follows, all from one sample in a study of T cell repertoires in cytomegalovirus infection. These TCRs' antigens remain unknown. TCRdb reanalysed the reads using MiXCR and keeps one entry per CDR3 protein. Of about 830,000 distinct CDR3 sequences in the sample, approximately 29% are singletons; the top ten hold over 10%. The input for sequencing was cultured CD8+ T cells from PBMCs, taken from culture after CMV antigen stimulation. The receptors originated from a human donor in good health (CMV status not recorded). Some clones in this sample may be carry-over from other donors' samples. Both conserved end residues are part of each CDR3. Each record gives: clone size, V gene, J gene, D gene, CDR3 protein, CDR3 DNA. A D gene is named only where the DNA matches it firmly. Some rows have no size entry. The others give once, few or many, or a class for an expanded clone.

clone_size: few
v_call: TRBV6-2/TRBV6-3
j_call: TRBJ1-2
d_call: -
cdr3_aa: CASRLLEANYGYTF
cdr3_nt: TGTGCCAGCAGACTCCTGGAAGCTAACTATGGCTACACCTTC

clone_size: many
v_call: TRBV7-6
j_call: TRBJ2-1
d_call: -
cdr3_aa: CASSRPGDNEQFF
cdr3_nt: TGTGCCAGCAGCCGTCCAGGGGATAATGAGCAGTTCTTC

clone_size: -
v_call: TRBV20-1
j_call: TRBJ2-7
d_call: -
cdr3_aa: CSARSAGLLVPYEQYF
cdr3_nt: TGCAGTGCTAGATCGGCGGGCCTGCTGGTACCCTACGAGCAGTACTTC

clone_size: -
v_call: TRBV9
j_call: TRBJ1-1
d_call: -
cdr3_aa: CASSGHMGTEAFF
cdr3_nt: TGTGCCAGCAGCGGGCACATGGGGACTGAAGCTTTCTTT

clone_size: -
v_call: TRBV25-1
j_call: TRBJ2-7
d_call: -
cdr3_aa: CASSATGLSYEQYF
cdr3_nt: TGTGCCAGCAGTGCTACAGGCTTGTCCTACGAGCAGTACTTC

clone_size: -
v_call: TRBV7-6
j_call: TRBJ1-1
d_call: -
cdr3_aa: CASSSSLGGAFF
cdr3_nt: TGTGCCAGCAGCTCCTCGTTAGGAGGTGCTTTCTTT

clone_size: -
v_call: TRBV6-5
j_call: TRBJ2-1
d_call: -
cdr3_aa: CASSYSNGGEQFF
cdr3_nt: TGTGCCAGCAGTTACTCGAACGGGGGTGAGCAGTTCTTC

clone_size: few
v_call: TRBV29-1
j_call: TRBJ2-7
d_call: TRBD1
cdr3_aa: CSVLLTQGALPIYEQYF
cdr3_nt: TGCAGCGTACTCTTAACCCAGGGGGCCCTACCCATCTACGAGCAGTACTTC

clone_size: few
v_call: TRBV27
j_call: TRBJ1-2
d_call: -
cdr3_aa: CASSFRRSGGYTF
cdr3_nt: TGTGCCAGCAGTTTCAGGAGGAGTGGGGGCTACACCTTC

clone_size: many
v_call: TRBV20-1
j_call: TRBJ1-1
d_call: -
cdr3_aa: CSAKLGQNTEAFF
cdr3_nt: TGCAGTGCTAAGTTAGGACAGAACACTGAAGCTTTCTTT

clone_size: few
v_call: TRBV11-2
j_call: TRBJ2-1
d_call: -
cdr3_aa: CASRLWDEQFF
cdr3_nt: TGTGCCAGCAGGCTCTGGGACGAGCAGTTCTTC

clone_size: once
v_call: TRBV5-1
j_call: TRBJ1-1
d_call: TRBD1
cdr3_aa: CAGSSLPGQGAVEAFF
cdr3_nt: TGCGCCGGCAGCTCCCTACCGGGACAGGGGGCGGTTGAAGCTTTCTTT

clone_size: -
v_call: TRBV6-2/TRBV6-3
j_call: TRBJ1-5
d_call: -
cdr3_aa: CATWPGRNQPQHF
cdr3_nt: TGTGCCACGTGGCCAGGGCGCAATCAGCCCCAGCATTTT

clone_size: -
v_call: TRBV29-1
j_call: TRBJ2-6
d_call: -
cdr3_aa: CSVEDVDGANVLTF
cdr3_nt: TGCAGCGTTGAAGATGTGGACGGGGCCAACGTCCTGACTTTC

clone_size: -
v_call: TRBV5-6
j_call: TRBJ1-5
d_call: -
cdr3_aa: CASSPGPWGNQPQHF
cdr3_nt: TGTGCCAGCAGCCCCGGGCCCTGGGGCAATCAGCCCCAGCATTTT

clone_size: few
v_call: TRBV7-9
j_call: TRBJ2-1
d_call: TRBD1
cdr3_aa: CASSFTGTETYPYNEQFF
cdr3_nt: TGTGCCAGCAGCTTCACCGGGACAGAAACCTACCCCTACAATGAGCAGTTCTTC

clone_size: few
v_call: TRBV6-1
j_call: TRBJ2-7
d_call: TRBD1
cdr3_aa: CASSQTGISYEQYF
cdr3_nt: TGTGCCAGCAGCCAGACAGGGATTTCTTACGAGCAGTACTTC

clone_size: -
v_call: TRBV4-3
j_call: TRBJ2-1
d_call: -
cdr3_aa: CASSQDRANPEQFF
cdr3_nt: TGCGCCAGCAGCCAAGATAGGGCTAATCCAGAGCAGTTCTTC

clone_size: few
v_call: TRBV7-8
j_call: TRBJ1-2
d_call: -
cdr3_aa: CASDSGGRKTYGYTF
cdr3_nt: TGTGCCAGCGATAGCGGGGGACGCAAGACCTATGGCTACACCTTC

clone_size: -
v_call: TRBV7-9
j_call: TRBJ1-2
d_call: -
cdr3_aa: CASIRGVDGYTF
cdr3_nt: TGTGCCAGCATAAGGGGCGTGGATGGCTACACCTTC

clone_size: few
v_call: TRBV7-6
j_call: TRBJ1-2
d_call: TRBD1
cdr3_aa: CASNPGQGAWRTF
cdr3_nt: TGTGCCAGCAATCCAGGACAGGGGGCCTGGAGAACCTTC

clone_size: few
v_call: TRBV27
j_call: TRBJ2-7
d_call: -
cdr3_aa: CASSLSRQGPYEQYF
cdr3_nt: TGTGCCAGCAGTTTATCTAGGCAGGGACCCTACGAGCAGTACTTC

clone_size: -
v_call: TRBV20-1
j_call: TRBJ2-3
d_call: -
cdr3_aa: CSAREAITDTQYF
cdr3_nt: TGCAGTGCTAGAGAAGCCATCACAGATACGCAGTATTTT

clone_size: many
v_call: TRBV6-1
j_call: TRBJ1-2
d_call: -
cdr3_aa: CASRETPRRYTF
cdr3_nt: TGTGCCAGCAGGGAGACGCCTCGGCGCTACACCTTC

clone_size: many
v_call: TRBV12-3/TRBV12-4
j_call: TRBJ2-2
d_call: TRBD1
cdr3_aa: CASSLALGQGRSNTGELFF
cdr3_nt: TGTGCCAGCAGTTTAGCGCTGGGACAGGGTCGATCGAACACCGGGGAGCTGTTTTTT

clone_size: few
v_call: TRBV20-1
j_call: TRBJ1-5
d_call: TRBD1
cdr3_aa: CSARDKDRGRWQPQHF
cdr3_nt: TGCAGTGCTAGAGACAAGGACAGGGGGCGGTGGCAGCCCCAGCATTTT

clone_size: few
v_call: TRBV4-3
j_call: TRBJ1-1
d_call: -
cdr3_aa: CASSQAQAAEAFF
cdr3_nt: TGCGCCAGCAGCCAAGCCCAGGCGGCTGAAGCTTTCTTT

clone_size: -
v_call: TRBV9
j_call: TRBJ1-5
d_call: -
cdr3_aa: CASSAGGGGGNQPQHF
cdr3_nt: TGTGCCAGCAGCGCGGGCGGGGGGGGAGGCAATCAGCCCCAGCATTTT

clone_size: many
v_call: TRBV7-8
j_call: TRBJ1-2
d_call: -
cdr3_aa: CASSLLGTPDGYTF
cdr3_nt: TGTGCCAGCAGCTTATTGGGAACTCCCGATGGCTACACCTTC

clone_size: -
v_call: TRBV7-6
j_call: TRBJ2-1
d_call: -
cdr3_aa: CASSLWAPQPTYNEQFF
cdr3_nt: TGTGCCAGCAGCTTATGGGCACCACAACCAACCTACAATGAGCAGTTCTTC

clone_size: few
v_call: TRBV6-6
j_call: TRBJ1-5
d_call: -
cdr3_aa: CASSYLEGTQPQHF
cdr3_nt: TGTGCCAGCAGTTACTTGGAGGGAACTCAGCCCCAGCATTTT

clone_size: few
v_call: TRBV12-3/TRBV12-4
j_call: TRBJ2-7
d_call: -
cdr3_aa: CASTDYEQYF
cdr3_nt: TGTGCCAGCACCGACTACGAGCAGTACTTC

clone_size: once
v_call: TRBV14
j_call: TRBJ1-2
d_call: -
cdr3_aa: CASSPYGGQKVYGYTF
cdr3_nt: TGTGCCAGCAGCCCGTATGGCGGACAGAAGGTCTATGGCTACACCTTC

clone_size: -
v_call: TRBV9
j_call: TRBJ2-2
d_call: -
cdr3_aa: CASSVNARPTNTGELFF
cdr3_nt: TGTGCCAGCAGCGTAAACGCCAGACCGACGAACACCGGGGAGCTGTTTTTT

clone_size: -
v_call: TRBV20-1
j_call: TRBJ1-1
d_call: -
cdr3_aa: CSARELKGNTKLMNTEAFF
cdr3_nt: TGCAGTGCTAGAGAATTGAAGGGGAATACGAAGTTAATGAACACTGAAGCTTTCTTT

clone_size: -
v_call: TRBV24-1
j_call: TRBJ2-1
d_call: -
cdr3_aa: CATSPRWNYNEQFF
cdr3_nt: TGTGCCACCTCCCCGCGGTGGAACTACAATGAGCAGTTCTTC

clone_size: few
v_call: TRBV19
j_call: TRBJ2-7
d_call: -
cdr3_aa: CASSPTDTGFWEQYF
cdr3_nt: TGTGCCAGTAGTCCCACGGACACGGGGTTTTGGGAGCAGTACTTC

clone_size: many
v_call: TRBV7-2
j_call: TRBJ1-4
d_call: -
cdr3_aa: CASSPPDSPNEKLFF
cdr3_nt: TGTGCCAGCAGCCCCCCGGACAGTCCTAATGAAAAACTGTTTTTT

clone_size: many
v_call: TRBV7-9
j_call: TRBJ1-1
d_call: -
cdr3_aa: CASSLGGPGWNTEAFF
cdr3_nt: TGTGCCAGCAGCTTAGGGGGCCCCGGGTGGAACACTGAAGCTTTCTTT

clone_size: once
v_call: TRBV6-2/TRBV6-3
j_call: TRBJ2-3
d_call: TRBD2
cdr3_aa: CASSPGTSGGPDTQYF
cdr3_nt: TGTGCCAGCAGTCCCGGGACTAGCGGGGGGCCGGATACGCAGTATTTT

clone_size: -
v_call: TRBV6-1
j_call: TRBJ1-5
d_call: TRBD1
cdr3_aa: CASSAPWGTGGWQPQHF
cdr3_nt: TGTGCCAGCAGTGCGCCCTGGGGGACAGGGGGCTGGCAGCCCCAGCATTTT

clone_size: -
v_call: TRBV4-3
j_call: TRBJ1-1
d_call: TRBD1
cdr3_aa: CASSQETTGANTEAFF
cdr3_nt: TGCGCCAGCAGCCAAGAGACGACAGGGGCGAACACTGAAGCTTTCTTT

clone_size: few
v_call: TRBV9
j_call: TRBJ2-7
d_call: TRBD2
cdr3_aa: CASTPGGPYEQYF
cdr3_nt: TGTGCCAGCACCCCGGGAGGACCCTACGAGCAGTACTTC